This TCR beta chain was captured in a study of blood T cell repertoires in COVID-19. At the level of the study: COVID-19 samples collected from the United States, Italy and Spain covered acute and convalescent phases. T cells, B-cell-depleted T cells, or PBMCs provided the cDNA or gDNA that served as material.

CDR3 size: 13 residues. CDR1 and CDR2 (germline): KGHSH, LQKENI. V dropped 3 bases and J dropped 6 bases, with 9 bases sitting between them. Original methodology: Nucleated cell counts were estimated from reference gene primer amplification. Sequencing used immunoSEQ multiplex PCR; TCRdb keeps in-frame clones, though not all of them. V and J calls plus clone size are reproduced from that table; the DNA served to infer D and trimming. The table lists some 370,000 clones, 80% to 90% of them singletons. Sequenced input: peripheral blood. The chain is built from TRBV18 and TRBJ2-4; D is perhaps TRBD2 (5 bases). The clonotype originates from a man aged 40-49 years with acute or convalescent COVID-19. The CDR3 region has the DNA TGTGCCAGCTCACCCGGGGTAGGAAACATTCAGTACTTC. Encoded protein: CASSPGVGNIQYF.